This T cell receptor beta chain was captured by sequencing in a study of metastatic and nonmetastatic thyroid tumors. Looking at the study overall: Malignant and benign thyroid patients had repertoires compared in peripheral blood and tumor or nodule tissue.

This clone was seen a handful of times. Antigen specificity is unknown. A read error is possible here, since a much larger clone lies one base away. Per the original methods: A distant-metastasis classifier for papillary thyroid cancer was built using CDR3 differences across clinicopathological groups. TCRdb reanalyzed the PCR reads with MiXCR. These V and J calls derive from TCRdb rather than the authors' analysis. The table records about 42,000 clones, about an eighth of them present only once. This CDR3 is built from 14 residues. The V gene's germline CDR1 is SNHLY and CDR2 FYNNEI. Each patient went into thyroid surgery without having received any treatment. Whole-study results and caveats: Compared with benign nodules, malignant thyroid tumors were reported to have significantly higher TCR beta diversity in both blood and tumor.

The clonotype originates from a male donor with papillary thyroid cancer or a benign thyroid nodule (not recorded which). Some clones in this sample may be carry-over from other donors' samples. V gene TRBV2 combines with J gene TRBJ2-7; TRBD2 matches at 12 bases. Sequencing was performed on blood. Here the CDR3 reads CTSSRTSGAYEQYF. The CDR3 coding sequence is TGTACCAGCAGCCGGACTAGCGGGGCCTACGAGCAGTACTTC.